This is a list of T cell receptor beta chains from one sample in a study of T cell responses to AZD1222 COVID-19 vaccine. The protocol was immunoSEQ multiplex PCR, while the TCRdb copy is restricted to in-frame clones and leaves out a portion. The data contain 100,000 to 150,000 clones, 70% to 90% of them seen just once; the ten biggest clones take up approximately 20%. The sequenced sample was peripheral blood, obtained on day 0 of AZD1222 vaccination. These receptors all come from an adult in good health. The CDR3 runs from the conserved cysteine through the conserved F or W. Fields, in order: clone size, D gene, J gene, V gene, CDR3 DNA, CDR3 protein. D genes are given only for firm matches. Part of the rows lack a size; the others show once, few, many or a class for expanded clones.

size: -
D: TRBD1
J: TRBJ1-3
V: TRBV5-6
DNA: TGTGCCAGCAGCCAGGCTACAGGGGATGGAAACACCATATATTTT
CDR3: CASSQATGDGNTIYF

size: -
D: TRBD1
J: TRBJ2-7
V: TRBV4-3
DNA: TGCGCCAGCAGCCAACGATTCGGGACAGGCTACGAGCAGTACTTC
CDR3: CASSQRFGTGYEQYF

size: -
D: -
J: TRBJ1-1
V: TRBV12-5
DNA: TGTGCTAGTGCTGAATCGAGCTCTGAAGCTTTCTTT
CDR3: CASAESSSEAFF

size: -
D: -
J: TRBJ2-7
V: TRBV9
DNA: TGTGCCAGCAGCTCAAACCCTCGGGTGGGGTACGAGCAGTACTTC
CDR3: CASSSNPRVGYEQYF

size: -
D: -
J: TRBJ1-2
V: TRBV27
DNA: TGTGCCAGCAGTTTATCGGGGGGCCGGGTTGGCTACACCTTC
CDR3: CASSLSGGRVGYTF

size: -
D: -
J: TRBJ2-7
V: TRBV5-6
DNA: TGTGCCAGCAGTTACCGGGACGCGGGCCTCGGGCAGTACTTC
CDR3: CASSYRDAGLGQYF

size: -
D: -
J: TRBJ1-4
V: TRBV2
DNA: TGTGCCAGCAATCGGGAAGGGGAAAAACTGTTTTTT
CDR3: CASNREGEKLFF

size: -
D: -
J: TRBJ1-1
V: TRBV28
DNA: TGTGCCAGCAGTTTACACAGCTTAAACACTGAAGCTTTCTTT
CDR3: CASSLHSLNTEAFF

size: once
D: -
J: TRBJ1-2
V: TRBV19
DNA: TGTGCCAGTAGTGGGCAGGCGGCGAACTATGGCTACACCTTC
CDR3: CASSGQAANYGYTF

size: -
D: -
J: TRBJ1-1
V: TRBV10-2
DNA: TGCGCCAGCAGCCTCAGGGAGATGGAAGCTTTCTTT
CDR3: CASSLREMEAFF

size: -
D: -
J: TRBJ1-2
V: TRBV5-1
DNA: TGCGCCAGCAGGCCTCTGACACTTCCCCTAGCCTATGGCTACACCTTC
CDR3: CASRPLTLPLAYGYTF

size: -
D: -
J: TRBJ2-7
V: TRBV5-6
DNA: TGTGCCAGCAGCTTTTTGGACAGTTCCTACGAGCAGTACTTC
CDR3: CASSFLDSSYEQYF

size: -
D: -
J: TRBJ2-7
V: TRBV25-1
DNA: TGTGCCAGCAGTCCAGTATCCGGGGTGGCAAACGAGCAGTACTTC
CDR3: CASSPVSGVANEQYF

size: -
D: TRBD1
J: TRBJ1-2
V: TRBV4-1
DNA: TGCGCCAGCAGCCAAGATGAGGGGGCCTCGAGGACCTTC
CDR3: CASSQDEGASRTF

size: -
D: TRBD2
J: TRBJ2-5
V: TRBV6-6
DNA: TGTGCCAGCAGTTACCCAAGACTAGCGGGGGGTACCCAGTACTTC
CDR3: CASSYPRLAGGTQYF

size: -
D: -
J: TRBJ2-1
V: TRBV7-8
DNA: TGTGCCAGCAGCTTAACGTTGGCGGGGATCCACTACGGGGGAAACGTGAACAATGAGCAGTTCTTC
CDR3: CASSLTLAGIHYGGNVNNEQFF

size: -
D: -
J: TRBJ2-7
V: TRBV6-1
DNA: TGTGCCAGCAGTTCGGGGCCTACCCGGGGGGAGCAGTACTTC
CDR3: CASSSGPTRGEQYF

size: once
D: TRBD1
J: TRBJ1-2
V: TRBV5-1
DNA: TGCGCCAGCAGCCATGGGACAGCCAACTATGGCTACACCTTC
CDR3: CASSHGTANYGYTF

size: -
D: -
J: TRBJ1-5
V: TRBV28
DNA: TGTGCCAGCACCGCCTCAACGGATCAGCCCCAGCATTTT
CDR3: CASTASTDQPQHF

size: once
D: TRBD1
J: TRBJ2-5
V: TRBV7-9
DNA: TGTGCCAGCAGCCCCCACCCGGACAGGGAGCGGGAGACCCAGTACTTC
CDR3: CASSPHPDRERETQYF

size: -
D: TRBD2
J: TRBJ2-1
V: TRBV7-9
DNA: TGTGCCAGCAGCTTATCAGCGGGGGGGTACAATGAGCAGTTCTTC
CDR3: CASSLSAGGYNEQFF

size: -
D: TRBD2
J: TRBJ2-3
V: TRBV13
DNA: TGTGCCAGCAGTGCCACTAGCGGGTGGTACACAGATACGCAGTATTTT
CDR3: CASSATSGWYTDTQYF

size: -
D: TRBD1
J: TRBJ1-1
V: TRBV10-3
DNA: TGTGCCATCAGCACAGGGGGCACTGAAGCTTTCTTT
CDR3: CAISTGGTEAFF

size: -
D: TRBD1
J: TRBJ1-2
V: TRBV28
DNA: TGTGCCAGCAGTTGGGGCCACAGGGGGGGTTACACCTTC
CDR3: CASSWGHRGGYTF

size: -
D: TRBD2
J: TRBJ2-5
V: TRBV6-6
DNA: TGTGCCAGCAGTTACGGACTAGCGGAGACCCAGTACTTC
CDR3: CASSYGLAETQYF

size: -
D: -
J: TRBJ1-1
V: TRBV18
DNA: TGTGCCAGCTCACCACGTAGGGTAATTGATGAAGCTTTCTTT
CDR3: CASSPRRVIDEAFF

size: once
D: -
J: TRBJ1-2
V: TRBV29-1
DNA: TGCAGCGTTGTCGACATTTTCTATGGCTACACCTTC
CDR3: CSVVDIFYGYTF

size: -
D: -
J: TRBJ2-7
V: TRBV7-9
DNA: TGTGCCAGCAGCTTGCCCCAAGCCTACGAGCAGTACTTC
CDR3: CASSLPQAYEQYF

size: -
D: -
J: TRBJ2-1
V: TRBV4-3
DNA: TGCGCCAGCAGCCAAGGGGCGGGACGCAATGAGCAGTTCTTC
CDR3: CASSQGAGRNEQFF

size: -
D: TRBD1
J: TRBJ2-7
V: TRBV28
DNA: TGTGCCAGTACCGGGACAGGGGGAATATACGAGCAGTACTTC
CDR3: CASTGTGGIYEQYF

size: -
D: -
J: TRBJ2-2
V: TRBV9
DNA: TGTGCCAGCAGCGTAGGCTCGAACACCGCGGAGCTGTTTTTT
CDR3: CASSVGSNTAELFF

size: -
D: -
J: TRBJ1-2
V: TRBV6-5
DNA: TGTGCCAGCAGCCAGGGGTGGGCCCATGGCTACACCTTC
CDR3: CASSQGWAHGYTF

size: -
D: TRBD1
J: TRBJ2-7
V: TRBV6-5
DNA: TGTGCCAGCAGCGTAATGGGACAGGCCTCCTACGAGCAGTACTTC
CDR3: CASSVMGQASYEQYF

size: -
D: -
J: TRBJ1-5
V: TRBV7-2
DNA: TGTGCCAGCAGCCTTGGGGGTAATAGCAATCAGCCCCAGCATTTT
CDR3: CASSLGGNSNQPQHF

size: once
D: TRBD1
J: TRBJ1-2
V: TRBV28
DNA: TGTGCCAGCAGTTTAAGACTAGGGACAGCCGACTATGGCTACACCTTC
CDR3: CASSLRLGTADYGYTF

size: -
D: -
J: TRBJ2-2
V: TRBV4-1
DNA: TGCGCCAGCAGGGTTTCAGGGACACTGCCCGGGGAGCTGTTTTTT
CDR3: CASRVSGTLPGELFF

size: once
D: TRBD1
J: TRBJ1-2
V: TRBV7-9
DNA: TGTGCCAGCAGCATGGGACAGGGTCAAGGCTATGGCTACACCTTC
CDR3: CASSMGQGQGYGYTF

size: -
D: TRBD1
J: TRBJ1-2
V: TRBV6-5
DNA: TGTGCCAGCAGTAATCGGGACAGGGGAAACTATGGCTACACCTTC
CDR3: CASSNRDRGNYGYTF

size: -
D: -
J: TRBJ2-7
V: TRBV5-6
DNA: TGTGCCAGCAATCCCCCAGGGGTCAACGAGCAGTACTTC
CDR3: CASNPPGVNEQYF

size: few
D: -
J: TRBJ1-1
V: TRBV4-1
DNA: TGCGCCAGCAGCCCGTCGTTCGGGGGTGAAGCTTTCTTT
CDR3: CASSPSFGGEAFF